The TCR beta chain described here comes from a study of blood T cell repertoires in COVID-19. About the study: The origin of the acute and convalescent COVID-19 samples was the United States, Italy and Spain. From T cells, B-cell-depleted T cells, or PBMCs came the material, which was cDNA or gDNA.

The CDR3 length is 16 residues. Germline lookup yields CDR1 SGHTA and CDR2 FQGNSA. V was clipped by 5 bases and J by 5 bases; unmatched bases: 12. In the original analysis: Counts of nucleated cells, estimated from reference gene primer amplification, were obtained. Here immunoSEQ multiplex PCR was the method, and the copy in TCRdb shows in-frame clones only, minus some. Clonal size and the V and J genes are those of that table, whereas D and trimming came from the DNA. This sample has roughly 330,000 clones, with around 88% found just once. The clonotype was recovered from a woman between 50 and 59 years old with acute or convalescent COVID-19. The chain links TRBV7-2 to TRBJ2-1; 7 nucleotides line up with TRBD2. The specimen was peripheral blood. CDR3 region: CASSRRGGGGDNEQFF. CDR3 nucleotide sequence: TGTGCCAGCAGCCGCCGGGGCGGGGGAGGGGACAATGAGCAGTTCTTC.